This T cell receptor beta chain is from a study of shared clonotypes between healthy human individuals. The CDR3 totals 12 residues. The V end lost 6 bases, the J end lost 6 bases, and 11 bases lay between the germline ends. CDR1 MDHEN and CDR2 SYDVKM come from the germline V gene. This clone came up once. Method: immunoSEQ multiplex PCR; TCRdb's copy keeps in-frame clones and lacks some. The sample has 600,000 to 750,000 clones, around 70% seen once. The receptor's source is a woman aged 25 to 39 in good health. The rearrangement links TRBV28 to TRBJ1-1; D is ambiguous. The specimen sequenced was memory CD4+ T cells sorted from blood. Specified subset: CD45RA-negative fraction. The CDR3 region is CASRSLGPEAFF. The CDR3 DNA is TGTGCCAGCAGATCATTGGGCCCTGAAGCTTTCTTT.